Each of the 30 T cell receptor beta chains below was sequenced from the same sample in a study of regulatory T cells in long-lasting Graves disease. In building TCR beta libraries, iRepertoire HTBI primers were used together with Arm-PCR of CDR3 regions. TCRdb independently ran MiXCR on the multiplex PCR reads; one entry per CDR3 protein. The sample comprises approximately 350,000 distinct CDR3 sequences, approximately 12% of which are singletons, and approximately 20% rests with the top ten. Time point of the sample: newly diagnosed GD, antithyroid drugs for less than 3 months. The authors made the TCR library using RNA they extracted from PBMCs. These records were also assigned to another study, of T cells in Graves' hyperthyroidism and ophthalmopathy.

The sequenced sample was peripheral blood mononuclear cells (PBMCs), obtained at new diagnosis, from a patient treated with antithyroid drugs. Receptor source: a woman under 30 with Graves disease.

This clonotype was seen at least ten times. CDR3 nucleotide sequence: TGTGCCAGTAGTATTTTGGCTAGCGGACAAGAGACCCAGTACTTC. Translated, it gives CASSILASGQETQYF. V is TRBV19 and J is TRBJ2-5; 7 bases are shared with TRBD2. The CDR3 sequence is 15 residues long. The germline CDR1 and CDR2 sequences are LNHDA and SQIVND (reference sequence). Trimming took 3 bases from V and 2 from J; bases not matched to a gene: 6.

This clonotype was counted ten times or more. The chain links TRBV28 to TRBJ1-5, with D maybe TRBD1 (5 bases). Germline CDR1 and CDR2: MDHEN and SYDVKM. This CDR3 has 12 amino acids. V lost 6 bases to trimming and J lost 5 bases, with 8 bases between them. The chain's CDR3 is CASRGGDQPQHF. In DNA, the CDR3 is TGTGCCAGCAGGGGGGGGGATCAGCCCCAGCATTTT. Filled out from reference TRBV28 and TRBJ1-5, the complete variable domain reads DVKVTQSSRYLVKRTGEKVFLECVQDMDHENMFWYRQDPGLGLRLIYFSYDVKMKEKGDIPEGYSVSREKKERFSLILESASTNQTSMYLCASRGGDQPQHFGDGTRLSIL.

The CDR3: CASSPPGQGSGGYTF. The CDR3 bases are TGTGCCAGCAGCCCGCCCGGACAGGGGTCAGGTGGCTACACCTTC. The chain carries TRBV4-2 and TRBJ1-2; 9 bases align to TRBD1. V gave up 4 bases and J gave up 7 bases; unmatched junction bases: 10. CDR1 is LGHNA and CDR2 is YNFKEQ in the germline V gene. This CDR3 spans 15 amino acids.

This clonotype has at least ten counts. The J gene is TRBJ2-5, the V gene TRBV6-2 or TRBV6-3; the match to TRBD2 covers 8 bases. Unmatched junction bases numbered 5, after V lost 1 base and J lost 1 base. Germline loops: CDR1 MNHEY, CDR2 SVGEGT. The CDR3 covers 16 residues. Written as DNA, the CDR3 is TGTGCCAGCAGTTACTTAACGGGGGGGCCCCAAGAGACCCAGTACTTC. It codes for CASSYLTGGPQETQYF.

The chain has TRBV7-2 and TRBJ2-1; 9 nucleotides align to TRBD2. J lost 2 bases, V lost 1 base, and 15 bases had no gene match. CDR3 length equals 20 residues. Germline V lookup: CDR1 SGHTA, CDR2 FQGNSA. CDR3 coding DNA: TGTGCCAGCAGCTTAGTCGGGGTTTTTCTAGCGGGGTCAACCTACAATGAGCAGTTCTTC. Its translation: CASSLVGVFLAGSTYNEQFF.

A few counts support this clonotype. The chain carries TRBV4-2 and TRBJ2-3; D might be TRBD2 (5 bases). V was trimmed by 1 base and J by 4 bases, leaving 12 bases between them. The CDR3 is 15 amino acids. From germline, CDR1 is LGHNA and CDR2 YNFKEQ. The CDR3 sequence is CASSQAPGEADTQYF. The CDR3 nucleotides read TGTGCCAGCAGCCAAGCCCCCGGGGAAGCAGATACGCAGTATTTT.

This clonotype occurred many times. The chain employs TRBV20-1 and TRBJ1-2; 7 bases are a match to TRBD1. The V and J ends lost 7 bases and 8 bases, in that order; junction bases with no gene match: 7. The CDR3 spans 11 residues. Germline V gene data show CDR1 as DFQATT and CDR2 as SNEGSKA (reference sequence). CDR3 amino acids: CSVTRTGGYTF. In DNA form, the CDR3 reads TGCAGTGTCACCCGGACAGGAGGCTACACCTTC.

This clonotype was counted at least ten times. The CDR3 bases are TGTGCCAGCAGCTTAGTAAGGGGAAACTTGGAGCAGTACTTC. Protein: CASSLVRGNLEQYF. The chain is built from TRBV11-2 and TRBJ2-7, with a tentative D call TRBD1 (5 bases). Between the trimmed V and J ends, which lost 1 base and 7 bases, there was a span of 14 bases. Germline lookup yields CDR1 SGHAT and CDR2 FQNNGV. The CDR3 is made up of 14 amino acids.

This clonotype came up many times. This chain links TRBV28 with TRBJ1-1, with a weak D call TRBD1 (5 bases). Trimming stripped 8 bases from V and 4 bases from J, with 8 bases between. There are 11 residues in the CDR3. Germline lookup yields CDR1 MDHEN and CDR2 SYDVKM. CDR3 sequence: CASGAGTEAFF. The CDR3 DNA reads TGTGCCAGCGGGGCGGGCACTGAAGCTTTCTTT.

This clonotype was recorded many times. The chain joins TRBV20-1 to TRBJ2-2; D may be TRBD2 (6 bases). Trimming cost V 3 bases and J 0 bases, with 11 bases left between them. Looked up from germline, CDR1 is DFQATT and CDR2 is SNEGSKA (reference sequence). This CDR3 spans 15 amino acids. CDR3: CSARVGGSNTGELFF. Here the CDR3 DNA reads TGCAGTGCTAGGGTCGGGGGTTCGAACACCGGGGAGCTGTTTTTT.

This clonotype was picked up many times. The chain couples TRBV18 to TRBJ2-1; 7 bases fit TRBD1. CDR1 and CDR2 from the germline V gene are KGHSH and LQKENI. The CDR3 sequence is 15 residues long. J gave up 4 bases and V 0 bases, and 3 bases lay outside the gene matches. The CDR3 nucleotides read TGTGCCAGCTCACCACCGGGGACAGCTTACAATGAGCAGTTCTTC. Its translation: CASSPPGTAYNEQFF.

This clonotype was seen many times. The CDR3 loop is CASSLRRPDTGELFF. The CDR3 coding sequence is TGTGCCAGTAGTCTCCGTCGGCCGGACACCGGGGAGCTGTTTTTT. This chain joins TRBV19 and TRBJ2-2; D ambiguous. This CDR3 contains 15 residues. The V end was cut by 5 bases, the J end by 3 bases, with 13 bases between. Per the germline V gene, CDR1 is LNHDA and CDR2 is SQIVND (reference sequence).

This clonotype was detected ten times or more. This chain connects TRBV14 to TRBJ2-1; D might be TRBD2 (5 bases). This CDR3 has 17 residues. The ends were cut back, 1 base at V and 1 base at J, with 14 bases in the middle. Germline CDR1 and CDR2: SGHDN and FVKESK. The CDR3 region is CASSQVRGLVSYNEQFF. The DNA for the CDR3 is TGTGCCAGCAGCCAAGTTCGGGGTTTAGTGTCCTACAATGAGCAGTTCTTC.

Worth noting for this clonotype: A junction end diverges from the germline sequence, so it may reflect a read error. The chain combines TRBV7-2 with TRBJ1-2, with 7 bases identical to TRBD1. Germline V lookup: CDR1 SGHTA, CDR2 FQGNSA. The CDR3 runs to 14 residues. CDR3 in DNA: TGTGCCAGCCCTAGGTTGGGACAGATCCATGGCCACACCTTC. This gives the protein CASPRLGQIHGHTF.

This clonotype was counted at least ten times. The chain is built from TRBV3-1 and TRBJ1-2; 8 bases map to TRBD1. This CDR3 spans 16 amino acids. Germline V gene lookup returns CDR1 LGHDT and CDR2 YNNKEL (reference sequence). V lost 4 bases, J lost 6 bases, and 13 bases stayed unmatched. The DNA of the CDR3 is TGTGCCAGCAGCCTTGGAGACAGGGGAGGTGGTGATGGCTACACCTTC. Translation gives CASSLGDRGGGDGYTF.

This clonotype came up many times. This sequence joins TRBV7-6 and TRBJ2-5; 9 bases align to TRBD2. With V trimmed by 5 bases and J by 2 bases, 9 bases remained unmatched. This CDR3 spans 16 amino acids. Germline CDR1 and CDR2: SGHVS and FNYEAQ. This chain's CDR3 is CASSPASGGQQETQYF. As DNA, the CDR3 is TGTGCCAGCAGCCCAGCGAGCGGGGGGCAACAAGAGACCCAGTACTTC.

The table lists this clonotype with many counts. The chain carries TRBV6-1 and TRBJ2-3, with 7 bases identical to TRBD2. The V segment lost 5 bases and the J segment 2 bases; nucleotides outside the gene matches: 4. The CDR3 contains 14 residues. Germline loops: CDR1 MNHNS, CDR2 SASEGT. Here the CDR3 reads CASSPRDYTDTQYF. The CDR3 DNA follows: TGTGCCAGCAGTCCTCGGGACTACACAGATACGCAGTATTTT.

The sample holds many counts of this clonotype. The chain combines TRBV6-2 or TRBV6-3 with TRBJ2-5, with a weak D call TRBD1 (6 bases). The CDR3 is made up of 16 amino acids. Trimming took off 2 bases at V and 1 base at J, with 14 bases between the two ends. In germline, CDR1 is MNHEY, CDR2 SVGEGT. CDR3: CASSYPADRGQETQYF. The CDR3 DNA follows: TGTGCCAGCAGTTACCCGGCGGACAGAGGCCAAGAGACCCAGTACTTC.

Notes on this clonotype: A much larger clone lies one base from this, so it may be a read error. J is TRBJ2-1 and V is TRBV14, with 14 bases lining up with TRBD2. Germline CDR1 is SGHDN and CDR2 is FVKESK. This CDR3 is 13 amino acids long. CDR3 protein: CASGQGLAGGLFF. CDR3 nucleotides: TGTGCCAGCGGCCAAGGACTAGCGGGAGGACTGTTCTTC. The complete variable domain, with remaining parts taken from reference TRBV14 and TRBJ2-1, reads EAGVTQFPSHSVIEKGQTVTLRCDPISGHDNLYWYRRVMGKEIKFLLHFVKESKQDESGMPNNRFLAERTGGTYSTLKVQPAELEDSGVYFCASGQGLAGGLFFGPGTRLTVL.

This clonotype was picked up many times. The genes are TRBV28 and TRBJ1-5, with D tentatively TRBD1 (5 bases). Deletions cut 7 bases from V and 9 bases from J, with 22 bases between. The CDR3 has 15 residues. In germline, CDR1 is MDHEN, CDR2 SYDVKM. CDR3 region: CASKISPGEPRPQHF. CDR3 nucleotide sequence: TGTGCCAGCAAGATAAGCCCGGGGGAACCACGGCCCCAGCATTTT.

This clonotype was detected many times. The chain links TRBV11-2 to TRBJ2-1, with 11 bases matching TRBD2. The CDR3 covers 16 residues. V gave up 1 base and J gave up 4 bases; unmatched junction bases: 3. CDR1 and CDR2 (germline): SGHAT, FQNNGV. CDR3: CASSLGGTSGYNEQFF. As DNA, the CDR3 is TGTGCCAGCAGCTTAGGGGGGACTAGCGGATACAATGAGCAGTTCTTC.

Ten or more counts support this clonotype. V is TRBV24-1 and J is TRBJ2-1; a weak D match, TRBD2 (6 bases). Deletions cut 4 bases from V and 0 bases from J, with 27 bases between. The CDR3 contains 21 residues. Per the germline V gene, CDR1 is KGHDR and CDR2 is SFDVKD. The DNA for the CDR3 is TGTGCCACCAGTGACCGTCGGCCGGGAATACGTAGCGGTTCCTCCTACAATGAGCAGTTCTTC. Protein: CATSDRRPGIRSGSSYNEQFF.

This chain uses TRBV7-9 with TRBJ2-7; D gene unclear. With 11 bases removed from V and 4 bases from J, the gap between germline ends came to 15 bases. The germline V gene encodes CDR1 SEHNR and CDR2 FQNEAQ (reference sequence). This CDR3 has 12 residues. The CDR3 DNA follows: TGTGCCTGGAGTGTACGGTCATACGAGCAGTACTTC. This gives the protein CAWSVRSYEQYF.

This clonotype was picked up a small number of times. As DNA, the CDR3 is TGTGCCAGCAGACCCTCGACAGGGGGCTGGGGGAACACTGAAGCTTTCTTT. Protein sequence: CASRPSTGGWGNTEAFF. The chain has TRBV28 and TRBJ1-1; 10 positions match TRBD1. Trimming removed 6 bases from V and 1 base from J; junction bases left unmatched: 11. This CDR3 is built from 17 residues. Germline CDR1 is MDHEN and CDR2 is SYDVKM.

A note on this clonotype: At one of its ends the junction is not consistent with the germline gene, which may arise from a read error. The genes are TRBV5-1 and TRBJ2-4; D is possibly TRBD2 (5 bases). This CDR3 is built from 15 residues. Germline loops: CDR1 SGHRS, CDR2 YFSETQ. The CDR3 reads CANSPFPPGSKVQYF. The CDR3 DNA reads as TGCGCCAACAGCCCATTCCCCCCGGGATCGAAGGTTCAGTACTTC.

This clonotype was counted between two and nine times. The chain has TRBV7-2 and TRBJ2-3; a weak D match, TRBD1 (6 bases). Per germline, CDR1 SGHTA and CDR2 FQGNSA. The germline V and J ends were trimmed by 1 base and 2 bases, with 19 bases remaining between them. There are 18 residues in the CDR3. The CDR3 loop is CASSLGRQAQSPTDTQYF. CDR3 bases: TGTGCCAGCAGCTTAGGAAGACAGGCTCAAAGCCCCACAGATACGCAGTATTTT.

The table lists this clonotype with many counts. This chain uses TRBV6-4 with TRBJ1-1; D gene unclear. Germline V gene lookup returns CDR1 MRHNA and CDR2 SNTAGT. CDR3 size: 12 residues. The V and J ends lost 0 bases and 13 bases respectively, with 12 bases between them. The CDR3 protein is CASSDSSMVYFF. The CDR3 coding sequence is TGTGCCAGCAGTGACTCGTCTATGGTATATTTCTTT.

This clonotype was detected a few times. This chain joins TRBV7-6 and TRBJ2-5; no clear D gene. Trimming cost V 4 bases and J 4 bases, with 7 bases left between them. Germline V gene lookup returns CDR1 SGHVS and CDR2 FNYEAQ. This CDR3 is 12 amino acids long. CDR3 loop: CASSSSRETQYF. In DNA, the CDR3 is TGTGCCAGCAGCTCTTCTCGAGAGACCCAGTACTTC. The whole variable domain, remainder taken from reference TRBV7-6 and TRBJ2-5, is GAGVSQSPRYKVTKRGQDVALRCDPISGHVSLYWYRQALGQGPEFLTYFNYEAQQDKSGLPNDRFSAERPEGSISTLTIQRTEQRDSAMYRCASSSSRETQYFGPGTRLLVL.

This clonotype has at least ten counts. This chain connects TRBV15 to TRBJ2-6, with D perhaps TRBD2 (5 bases). Germline CDR1 and CDR2: LNHNV and YYDKDF (reference sequence). The V and J ends lost 0 bases and 0 bases respectively, with 6 bases between them. The CDR3 sequence is 16 residues long. CDR3 amino acids: CATSRERGSGANVLTF. CDR3 DNA: TGTGCCACCAGCAGAGAACGGGGCTCTGGGGCCAACGTCCTGACTTTC.

There are many counts of this clonotype. V gene TRBV25-1 combines with J gene TRBJ1-2; no definite D call. CDR3 size: 11 residues. Germline V CDR1 and CDR2: MGHDK, SYGVNS. V was shortened by 7 bases and J by 8 bases, with 11 bases between the two germline ends. The CDR3: CASKGRWGYTF. In DNA form, the CDR3 reads TGTGCCAGCAAGGGCCGCTGGGGCTACACCTTC.